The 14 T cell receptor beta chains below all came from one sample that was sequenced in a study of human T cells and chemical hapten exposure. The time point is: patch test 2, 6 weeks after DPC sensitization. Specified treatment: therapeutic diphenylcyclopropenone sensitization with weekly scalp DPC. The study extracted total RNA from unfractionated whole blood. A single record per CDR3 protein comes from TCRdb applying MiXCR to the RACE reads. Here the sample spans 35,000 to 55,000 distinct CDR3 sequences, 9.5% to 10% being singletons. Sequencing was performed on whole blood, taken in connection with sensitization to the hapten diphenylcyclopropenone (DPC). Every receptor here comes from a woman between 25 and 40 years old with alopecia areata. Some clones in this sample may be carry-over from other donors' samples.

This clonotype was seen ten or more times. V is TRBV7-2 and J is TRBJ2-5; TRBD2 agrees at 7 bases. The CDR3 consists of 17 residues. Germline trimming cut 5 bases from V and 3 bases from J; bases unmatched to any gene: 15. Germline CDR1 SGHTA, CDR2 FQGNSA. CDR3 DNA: TGTGCCAGCAGCCCCCTTCGTGGACTAGACCAGAAAGAGACCCAGTACTTC. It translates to CASSPLRGLDQKETQYF. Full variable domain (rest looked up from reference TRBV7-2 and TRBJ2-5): GAGVSQSPSNKVTEKGKDVELRCDPISGHTALYWYRQSLGQGLEFLIYFQGNSAPDKSGLPSDRFSAERTGGSVSTLTIQRTQQEDSAVYLCASSPLRGLDQKETQYFGPGTRLLVL.

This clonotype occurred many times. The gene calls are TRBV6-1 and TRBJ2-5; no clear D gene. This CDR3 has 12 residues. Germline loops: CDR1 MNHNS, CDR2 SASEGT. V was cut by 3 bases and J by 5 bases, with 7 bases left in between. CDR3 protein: CASSDLSETQYF. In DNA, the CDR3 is TGTGCCAGCAGTGATCTCAGTGAGACCCAGTACTTC.

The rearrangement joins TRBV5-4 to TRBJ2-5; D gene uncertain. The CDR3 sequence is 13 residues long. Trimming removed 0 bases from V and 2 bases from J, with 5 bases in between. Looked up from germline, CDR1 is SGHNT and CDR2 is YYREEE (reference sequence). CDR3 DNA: TGTGCCAGCAGCTTGGGCAGACAAGAGACCCAGTACTTC. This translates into CASSLGRQETQYF.

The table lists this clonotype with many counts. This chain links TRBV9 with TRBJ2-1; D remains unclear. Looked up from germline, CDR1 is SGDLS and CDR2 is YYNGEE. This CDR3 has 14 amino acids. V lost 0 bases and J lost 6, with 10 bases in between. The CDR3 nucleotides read TGTGCCAGCAGCGTAGCCCCCGGCCTCAATGAGCAGTTCTTC. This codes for CASSVAPGLNEQFF. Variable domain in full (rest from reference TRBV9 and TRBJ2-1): DSGVTQTPKHLITATGQRVTLRCSPRSGDLSVYWYQQSLDQGLQFLIQYYNGEERAKGNILERFSAQQFPDLHSELNLSSLELGDSALYFCASSVAPGLNEQFFGPGTRLTVL.

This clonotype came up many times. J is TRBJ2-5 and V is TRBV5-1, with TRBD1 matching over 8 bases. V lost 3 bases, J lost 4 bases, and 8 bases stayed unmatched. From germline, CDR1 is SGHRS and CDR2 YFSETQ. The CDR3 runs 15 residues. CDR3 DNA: TGCGCCAGCAGCTGGGGTGGACAGGGCCGAGAGACCCAGTACTTC. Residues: CASSWGGQGRETQYF. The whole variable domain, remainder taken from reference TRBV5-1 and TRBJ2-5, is KAGVTQTPRYLIKTRGQQVTLSCSPISGHRSVSWYQQTPGQGLQFLFEYFSETQRNKGNFPGRFSGRQFSNSRSEMNVSTLELGDSALYLCASSWGGQGRETQYFGPGTRLLVL.

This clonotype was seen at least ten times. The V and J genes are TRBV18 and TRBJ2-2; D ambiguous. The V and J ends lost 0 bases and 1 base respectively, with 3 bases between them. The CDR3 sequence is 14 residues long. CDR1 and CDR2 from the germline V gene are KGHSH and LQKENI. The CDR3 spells CASSPPENTGELFF. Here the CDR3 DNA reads TGTGCCAGCTCACCACCGGAGAACACCGGGGAGCTGTTTTTT.

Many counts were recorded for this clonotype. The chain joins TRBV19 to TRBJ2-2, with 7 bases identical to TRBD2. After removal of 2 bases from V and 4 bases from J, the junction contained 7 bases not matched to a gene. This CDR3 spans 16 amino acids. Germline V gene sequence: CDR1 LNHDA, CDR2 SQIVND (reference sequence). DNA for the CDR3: TGTGCCAGTAGTATACTGAGCGGGGCCAGCACCGGGGAGCTGTTTTTT. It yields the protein CASSILSGASTGELFF.

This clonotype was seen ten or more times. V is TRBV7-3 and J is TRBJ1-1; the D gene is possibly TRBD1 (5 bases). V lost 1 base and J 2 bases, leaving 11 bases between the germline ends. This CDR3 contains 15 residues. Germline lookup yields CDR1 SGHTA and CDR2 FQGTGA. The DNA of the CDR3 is TGTGCCAGCAGCTTAAACGGGGGGGAAAACACTGAAGCTTTCTTT. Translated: CASSLNGGENTEAFF.

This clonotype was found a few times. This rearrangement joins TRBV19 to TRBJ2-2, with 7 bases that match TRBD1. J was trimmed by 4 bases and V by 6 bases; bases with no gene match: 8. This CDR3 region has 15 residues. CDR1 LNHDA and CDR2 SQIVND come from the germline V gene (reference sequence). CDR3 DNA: TGTGCCAGTAGCTCTACAGGGGTGGGCACCGGGGAGCTGTTTTTT. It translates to CASSSTGVGTGELFF.

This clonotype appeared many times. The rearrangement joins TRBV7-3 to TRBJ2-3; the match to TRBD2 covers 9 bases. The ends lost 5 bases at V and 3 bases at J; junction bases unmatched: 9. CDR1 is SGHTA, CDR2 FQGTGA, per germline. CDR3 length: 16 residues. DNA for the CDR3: TGTGCCAGCAGCCCCCAAGCGGGGGGTAAGACAGATACGCAGTATTTT. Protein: CASSPQAGGKTDTQYF.

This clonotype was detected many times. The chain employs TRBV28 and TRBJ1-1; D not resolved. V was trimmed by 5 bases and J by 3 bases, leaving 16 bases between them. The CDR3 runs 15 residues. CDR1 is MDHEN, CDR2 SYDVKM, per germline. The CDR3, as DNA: TGTGCCAGCAGTGAACCGCCGGACGGGGACACTGAAGCTTTCTTT. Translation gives CASSEPPDGDTEAFF.

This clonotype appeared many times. The CDR3 loop reads CASSGVARNNSPLHF. The CDR3 nucleotides read TGTGCCAGCAGTGGGGTCGCCCGTAATAATTCACCCCTCCACTTT. V and J are TRBV2 and TRBJ1-6; D remains unclear. V was trimmed by 4 bases and J by 5 bases, leaving 12 bases between them. Germline values: CDR1 SNHLY, CDR2 FYNNEI. CDR3 length equals 15 residues.

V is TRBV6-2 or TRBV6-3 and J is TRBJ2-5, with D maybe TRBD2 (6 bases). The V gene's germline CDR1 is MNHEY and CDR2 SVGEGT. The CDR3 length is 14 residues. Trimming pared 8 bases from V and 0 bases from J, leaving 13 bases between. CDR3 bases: TGTGCCAGCGTGATGGGGGGTTACCAAGAGACCCAGTACTTC. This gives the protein CASVMGGYQETQYF.

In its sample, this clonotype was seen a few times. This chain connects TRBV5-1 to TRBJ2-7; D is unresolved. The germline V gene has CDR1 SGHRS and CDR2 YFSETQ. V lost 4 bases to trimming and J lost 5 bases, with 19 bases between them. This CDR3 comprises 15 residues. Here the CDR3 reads CASSPSTPSIDEQYF. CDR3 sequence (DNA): TGCGCCAGCAGCCCTTCGACACCTTCTATCGACGAGCAGTACTTC.